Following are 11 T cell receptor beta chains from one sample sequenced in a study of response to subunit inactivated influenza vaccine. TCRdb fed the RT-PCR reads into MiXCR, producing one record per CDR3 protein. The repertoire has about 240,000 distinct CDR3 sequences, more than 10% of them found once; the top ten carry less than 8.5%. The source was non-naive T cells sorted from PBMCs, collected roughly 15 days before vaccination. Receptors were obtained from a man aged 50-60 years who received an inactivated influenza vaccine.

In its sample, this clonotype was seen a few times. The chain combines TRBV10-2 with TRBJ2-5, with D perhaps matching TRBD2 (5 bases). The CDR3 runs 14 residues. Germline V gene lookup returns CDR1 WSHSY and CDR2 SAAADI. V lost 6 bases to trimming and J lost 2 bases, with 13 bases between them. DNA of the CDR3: TGCGCCAGCAGGAAGGAGGCAGGTCAAGAGACCCAGTACTTC. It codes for CASRKEAGQETQYF.

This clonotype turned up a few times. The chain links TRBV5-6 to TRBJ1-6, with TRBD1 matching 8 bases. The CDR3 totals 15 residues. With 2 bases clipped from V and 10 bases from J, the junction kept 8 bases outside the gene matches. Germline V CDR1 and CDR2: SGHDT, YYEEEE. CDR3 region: CASSFRGQVTSPLHF. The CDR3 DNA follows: TGTGCCAGCAGCTTCAGGGGACAGGTGACCTCACCCCTCCACTTT.

In nucleotides, the CDR3 is TGTGCCAGCAGCCTGGGACTAGCGGGAGGCTTCTCCTACAATGAGCAGTTCTTC. Translated: CASSLGLAGGFSYNEQFF. This rearrangement joins TRBV2 to TRBJ2-1; the match to TRBD2 covers 15 bases. Germline CDR1 and CDR2: SNHLY and FYNNEI. The CDR3 has 18 residues. The trim removed 6 bases at V and 0 bases at J, leaving 6 bases unmatched.

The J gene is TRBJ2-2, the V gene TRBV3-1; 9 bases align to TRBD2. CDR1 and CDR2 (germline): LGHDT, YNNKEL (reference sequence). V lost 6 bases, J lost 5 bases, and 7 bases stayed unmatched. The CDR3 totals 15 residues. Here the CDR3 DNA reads TGTGCCAGCAGAATGACTAGCGGAAGGACCGGGGAGCTGTTTTTT. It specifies CASRMTSGRTGELFF.

The CDR3 DNA reads TGTGCCAGCACCACGGGACAGACGTTCTATGGCTACACCTTC. This sequence encodes CASTTGQTFYGYTF. V gene TRBV7-2 combines with J gene TRBJ1-2, with TRBD1 identical over 7 bases. The J segment lost 4 bases and the V segment lost 7 bases, leaving 9 bases of the junction unmatched. The CDR3 contains 14 residues. The V gene's germline CDR1 is SGHTA and CDR2 FQGNSA.

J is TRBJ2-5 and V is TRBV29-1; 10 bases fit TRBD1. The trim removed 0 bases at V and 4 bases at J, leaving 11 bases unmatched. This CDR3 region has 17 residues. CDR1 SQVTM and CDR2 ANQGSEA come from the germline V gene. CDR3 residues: CSVEDPRQGADGETQYF. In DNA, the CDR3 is TGCAGCGTTGAAGATCCAAGACAGGGGGCGGATGGAGAGACCCAGTACTTC.

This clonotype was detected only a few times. The CDR3 DNA follows: TGTGCCAGCAGCTTAAATTCCGGCGGGAGAGGCGCCTACGAGCAGTACTTC. Translating it yields CASSLNSGGRGAYEQYF. The gene calls are TRBV7-8 and TRBJ2-7; 7 bases map to TRBD2. The CDR3 contains 17 residues. CDR1 is SGHVS and CDR2 is FQNEAQ in the germline V gene. Trimming at V came to 2 bases and at J to 2 bases, leaving 12 bases not matched to a gene.

The CDR3 reads CASSPETSASHNEQFF. The CDR3 nucleotides are TGCGCCAGCAGCCCCGAGACTAGCGCCTCTCACAATGAGCAGTTCTTC. The chain carries TRBV4-1 and TRBJ2-1; 8 positions match TRBD2. The CDR3 length is 16 residues. Trimming removed 4 bases from V and 5 bases from J; junction bases left unmatched: 10. Per germline, CDR1 MGHRA and CDR2 YSYEKL.

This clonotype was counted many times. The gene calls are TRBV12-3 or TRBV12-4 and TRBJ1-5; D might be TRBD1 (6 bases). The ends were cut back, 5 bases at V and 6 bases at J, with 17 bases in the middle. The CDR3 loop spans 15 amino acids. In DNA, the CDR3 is TGTGCCAGCAGTGAGGACAGTCCTCGGGTTCAGCCCCAGCATTTT. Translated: CASSEDSPRVQPQHF.

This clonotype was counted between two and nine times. CDR3 sequence reads: CASSLVAGEADTQYF. The CDR3 DNA follows: TGCGCCAGCAGCTTAGTAGCGGGAGAAGCAGATACGCAGTATTTT. This rearrangement joins TRBV5-1 to TRBJ2-3, with 9 nucleotides matching TRBD2. CDR3 size: 15 residues. In germline, CDR1 is SGHRS, CDR2 YFSETQ. V lost 2 bases, J lost 4 bases, and 5 bases stayed unmatched.

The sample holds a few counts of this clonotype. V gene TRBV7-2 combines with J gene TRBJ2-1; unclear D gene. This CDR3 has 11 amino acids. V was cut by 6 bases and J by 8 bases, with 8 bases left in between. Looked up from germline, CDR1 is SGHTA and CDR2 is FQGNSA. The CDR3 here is CASSPRYEQFF. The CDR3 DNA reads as TGTGCCAGCAGTCCCAGGTATGAGCAGTTCTTC.